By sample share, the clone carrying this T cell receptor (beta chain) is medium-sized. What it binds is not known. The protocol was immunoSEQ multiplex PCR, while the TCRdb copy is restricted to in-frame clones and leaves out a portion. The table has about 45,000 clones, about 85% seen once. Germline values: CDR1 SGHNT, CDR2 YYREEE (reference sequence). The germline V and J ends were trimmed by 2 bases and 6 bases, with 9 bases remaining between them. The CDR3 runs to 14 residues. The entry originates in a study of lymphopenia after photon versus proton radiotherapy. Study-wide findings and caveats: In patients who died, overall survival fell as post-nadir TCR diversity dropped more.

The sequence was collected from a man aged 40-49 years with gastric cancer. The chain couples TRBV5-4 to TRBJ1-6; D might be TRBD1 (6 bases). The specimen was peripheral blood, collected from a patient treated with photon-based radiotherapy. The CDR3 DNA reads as TGTGCCAGCAGCTTACAGGGAATTAATTCACCCCTCCACTTT. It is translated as CASSLQGINSPLHF.